This T cell receptor (beta chain) is from a study of metastatic and nonmetastatic thyroid tumors. Background on the study: Across peripheral blood and tumor or nodule tissue samples taken from malignant and benign thyroid patients, the repertoires were compared with one another. Study-level results: Compared with benign nodules, malignant thyroid tumors were reported to have significantly higher TCR beta diversity in both blood and tumor.

No treatment of any kind had been given to any patient before thyroid surgery. Original processing methods: Built for papillary thyroid cancer, a distant-metastasis classifier drew on CDR3 differences across clinicopathological groups. With MiXCR, TCRdb called clones anew from the PCR reads. For this entry, the V and J calls and clone size follow TCRdb and not the study's own pipeline. This table has about 21,000 clones, 20% to 30% appearing once. In its sample, this clone was seen a few times. The target antigen is unknown. Sequences were obtained from blood. This sequence originates from a female donor with papillary thyroid cancer or a benign thyroid nodule (not recorded which). Some clones in this sample may be carry-over from other donors' samples.

CDR3 nucleotides: TGTGCCAGCAGCCCGGACAGGGACGACGAGCAGTACTTC. Protein: CASSPDRDDEQYF. V gene TRBV7-3 combines with J gene TRBJ2-7; 8 bases match TRBD1. Germline loops: CDR1 SGHTA, CDR2 FQGTGA. The CDR3 loop spans 13 amino acids. V trimming: 5 bases; J trimming: 5 bases; junction bases outside the gene matches: 5.